The 4 T cell receptor beta chains reported below all come from one sample, sequenced in a study of blood T cell repertoires in COVID-19. Generated by immunoSEQ multiplex PCR, the TCRdb table keeps only in-frame clones and is missing some. The table includes tens of thousands of clones, under 85% detected once. Sequencing was carried out using peripheral blood. Source of these receptors: a man in his fifties or sixties with acute or convalescent COVID-19.

Details on this clone: Other nucleotide sequences from this sample produce the same CDR3. V is TRBV5-1 and J is TRBJ2-3; TRBD2 matches at 7 bases. V shed 4 bases, J shed 1 base, and the junction held 3 bases outside the gene matches. The CDR3 has 14 amino acids. Germline CDR1 SGHRS, CDR2 YFSETQ. CDR3 DNA sequence: TGCGCCAGCAGCCTCGGACTAGGCACAGATACGCAGTATTTT. This encodes CASSLGLGTDTQYF.

The V call is TRBV4-3, the J call TRBJ2-3; a weak D match, TRBD1 (6 bases). Germline-derived CDR1 and CDR2 are LGHNA and YSLEER. The CDR3 spans 15 residues. V dropped 0 bases and J dropped 2 bases, with 9 bases sitting between them. CDR3 protein: CASSQDRGPTDTQYF. For the CDR3, the DNA is TGCGCCAGCAGCCAAGACAGGGGACCCACAGATACGCAGTATTTT.

The gene calls are TRBV13 and TRBJ2-7, with TRBD2 matching 7 bases. Germline assignment: CDR1 PRHDT and CDR2 FYEKMQ (reference sequence). The J segment lost 2 bases and the V segment lost 4 bases, leaving 8 bases of the junction unmatched. This CDR3 has 15 residues. The CDR3 spells CASSSLGGEAYEQYF. The DNA for the CDR3 is TGTGCCAGCAGCTCGCTGGGGGGGGAAGCCTACGAGCAGTACTTC.

The gene calls are TRBV21-1 and TRBJ1-5; the table gives TRBD1 as D, unverified against the DNA. TRBV21-1 is described as a pseudogene. This CDR3 spans 17 amino acids. In DNA, the CDR3 is TGTGCCAGCAGCCTCAGTGTAGGGGGTTGGGGCAATCAGCCCCAGCATTTT. This encodes CASSLSVGGWGNQPQHF.